Listed below are T cell receptor beta chains from one sample, sequenced in a study of cytomegalovirus exposure and HLA in healthy donors. Assay: immunoSEQ multiplex PCR; the TCRdb copy retains only in-frame clones and omits some. Counted here are tens of thousands of clones, around 52% occurring once; the ten biggest clones make up about 11%. Sequencing input: PBMCs. Source of these receptors: a human donor in good health. CDR3s include the opening cysteine and the closing phenylalanine or tryptophan. D genes are given only for firm matches. Clone sizes are given selectively: once, few, many, or a class where the clone is expanded.

clone_size,cdr3_length,j_call,d_call,v_call,cdr3_aa,cdr3_nt
NA,15,TRBJ2-1,TRBD2,TRBV7-2,CASSRAGLAYNEQFF,TGTGCCAGCAGCCGAGCTGGACTAGCATACAATGAGCAGTTCTTC
few,15,TRBJ2-3,NA,TRBV4-3,CASSQDQGRVDTQYF,TGCGCCAGCAGCCAAGATCAGGGGAGGGTGGATACGCAGTATTTT
few,15,TRBJ1-4,NA,TRBV15,CATSSLSGGDEKLFF,TGTGCCACCAGCAGCCTCTCGGGGGGAGATGAAAAACTGTTTTTT
NA,14,TRBJ1-1,TRBD1,TRBV2,CASSEGQMNTEAFF,TGTGCCAGCAGTGAGGGACAGATGAACACTGAAGCTTTCTTT
NA,16,TRBJ1-3,NA,TRBV5-1,CASSFGTVDSGNTIYF,TGCGCCAGCAGCTTTGGGACTGTAGACTCTGGAAACACCATATATTTT
NA,15,TRBJ1-5,TRBD1,TRBV7-6,CASSPGDSPNQPQHF,TGTGCCAGCAGCCCCGGGGACAGTCCTAATCAGCCCCAGCATTTT
few,14,TRBJ1-1,NA,TRBV4-3,CASKPGVQNTEAFF,TGCGCCAGCAAGCCCGGGGTCCAAAACACTGAAGCTTTCTTT
NA,16,TRBJ1-2,TRBD1,TRBV6-5,CASSYTRDSLNYGYTF,TGTGCCAGCAGTTACACTAGGGACAGCCTTAACTATGGCTACACCTTC
NA,15,TRBJ1-4,TRBD1,TRBV7-9,CASSLAWTGNEKLFF,TGTGCCAGCAGCTTAGCCTGGACAGGGAATGAAAAACTGTTTTTT
NA,17,TRBJ2-7,TRBD2,TRBV4-2,CASSPARFQRGSYEQYF,TGTGCCAGCAGCCCCGCCCGTTTCCAGCGGGGGTCCTACGAGCAGTACTTC
once,13,TRBJ2-1,NA,TRBV30,CAWRRQVYNEQLF,TGTGCCTGGAGGCGACAGGTTTACAATGAGCAGCTCTTC
NA,16,TRBJ2-5,TRBD2,TRBV5-1,CASSHWTSGGQETQYF,TGCGCCAGCAGCCACTGGACTAGCGGGGGCCAAGAGACCCAGTACTTC
NA,17,TRBJ2-2,NA,TRBV5-1,CASSPRGVQGNTGELFF,TGCGCCAGCAGCCCACGGGGCGTACAGGGGAACACCGGGGAGCTGTTTTTT
few,13,TRBJ2-7,NA,TRBV27,CASRAGGPYEQYF,TGTGCCAGCAGGGCAGGGGGGCCCTACGAGCAGTACTTC
NA,14,TRBJ1-5,TRBD1,TRBV9,CASSVDRVSSPQHF,TGTGCCAGCAGCGTGGACAGGGTCTCAAGCCCCCAGCATTTT
NA,13,TRBJ1-1,NA,TRBV6-1,CASSTGQTFGAFF,TGTGCCAGCAGTACTGGACAGACCTTTGGGGCTTTCTTT
NA,14,TRBJ2-7,NA,TRBV5-4,CASSEGQGPYEQYF,TGTGCCAGCAGCGAGGGACAAGGTCCCTACGAGCAGTACTTC
NA,14,TRBJ1-1,NA,TRBV18,CASSAGTPNTEAFF,TGTGCCAGCTCAGCCGGGACACCGAACACTGAAGCTTTCTTT
NA,16,TRBJ2-1,TRBD2,TRBV10-2,CASSESGTSGYNEQFF,TGCGCCAGCAGTGAGTCGGGGACTAGCGGGTACAATGAGCAGTTCTTC
NA,14,TRBJ2-2,TRBD2,TRBV6-5,CASRRDYTTGELFF,TGTGCCAGCAGAAGGGACTATACAACCGGGGAGCTGTTTTTT
NA,17,TRBJ1-2,TRBD1,TRBV27,CASSPHGPGQGIEGYTF,TGTGCCAGCAGCCCCCACGGTCCGGGACAGGGGATTGAAGGCTACACCTTC
NA,15,TRBJ2-3,TRBD2,TRBV7-8,CASSLVGGASDTQYF,TGTGCCAGCAGCTTGGTCGGGGGGGCGTCAGATACGCAGTATTTT
NA,13,TRBJ2-5,NA,TRBV7-2,CASTLGRQETQYF,TGTGCCAGCACCCTGGGGCGGCAAGAGACCCAGTACTTC
NA,13,TRBJ1-5,NA,TRBV27,CASSLFYNQPQHF,TGTGCCAGCAGTTTATTCTACAATCAGCCCCAGCATTTT
NA,16,TRBJ2-5,NA,TRBV6-6,CASSYSRGRWSGTQYF,TGTGCCAGCAGTTACTCGCGGGGGCGCTGGTCAGGGACCCAGTACTTC
NA,15,TRBJ2-1,TRBD1,TRBV5-1,CASSFGQGNLDEQFF,TGCGCCAGCAGCTTTGGACAGGGAAATCTTGATGAGCAGTTCTTC
NA,15,TRBJ2-1,NA,TRBV7-3,CASSPYYSSSNEQFF,TGTGCCAGCAGCCCCTATTATTCTAGCTCGAATGAGCAGTTCTTC
NA,13,TRBJ2-5,TRBD2,TRBV29-1,CSARTGGQETQYF,TGCAGCGCCAGGACGGGGGGGCAGGAGACCCAGTACTTC
few,14,TRBJ1-6,NA,TRBV7-2,CASSLVVRNSPLHF,TGTGCCAGCAGCTTAGTTGTGCGAAATTCACCCCTCCACTTT
few,13,TRBJ2-7,TRBD1,TRBV19,CASSDRGYYEQYF,TGTGCCAGTAGTGACAGGGGATACTACGAGCAGTACTTC
NA,16,TRBJ1-2,TRBD1,TRBV5-1,CASSPIPQGAGNGYTF,TGCGCCAGCAGCCCGATTCCTCAGGGGGCGGGCAATGGCTACACCTTC
NA,14,TRBJ2-3,NA,TRBV29-1,CSVEPRGMGVTQYF,TGCAGCGTTGAACCCCGGGGGATGGGGGTTACGCAGTATTTT
NA,13,TRBJ1-1,NA,TRBV2,CASSTDMNTEAFF,TGTGCCAGCAGCACAGATATGAACACTGAAGCTTTCTTT
NA,15,TRBJ2-6,NA,TRBV7-9,CASGDTRSGANVLTF,TGTGCCAGCGGAGATACTAGATCTGGGGCCAACGTCCTGACTTTC
few,15,TRBJ1-5,TRBD1,TRBV6-5,CASSSDRGSNQPQHF,TGTGCCAGCAGTTCGGACAGGGGGAGCAATCAGCCCCAGCATTTT
NA,15,TRBJ1-1,NA,TRBV14,CASSPYRGMNTEAFF,TGTGCCAGCAGCCCCTACCGGGGGATGAACACTGAAGCTTTCTTT
many,12,TRBJ2-7,NA,TRBV2,CASTGLGGEQYF,TGTGCCAGCACGGGACTGGGGGGCGAGCAGTACTTC